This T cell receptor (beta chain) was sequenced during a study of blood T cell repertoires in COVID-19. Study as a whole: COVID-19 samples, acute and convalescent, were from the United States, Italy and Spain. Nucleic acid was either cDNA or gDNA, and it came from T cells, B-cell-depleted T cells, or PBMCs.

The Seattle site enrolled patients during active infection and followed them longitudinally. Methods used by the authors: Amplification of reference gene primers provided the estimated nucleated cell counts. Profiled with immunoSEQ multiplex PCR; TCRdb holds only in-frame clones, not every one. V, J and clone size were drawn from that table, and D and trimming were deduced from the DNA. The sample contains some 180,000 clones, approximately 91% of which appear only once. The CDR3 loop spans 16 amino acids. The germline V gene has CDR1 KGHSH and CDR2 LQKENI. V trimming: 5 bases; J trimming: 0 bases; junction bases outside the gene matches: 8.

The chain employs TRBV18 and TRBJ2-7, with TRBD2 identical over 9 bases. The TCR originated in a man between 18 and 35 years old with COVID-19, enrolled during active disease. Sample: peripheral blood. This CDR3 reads CASSSTSGQSSYEQYF. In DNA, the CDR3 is TGTGCCAGCTCAAGCACTAGCGGGCAAAGCTCCTACGAGCAGTACTTC.